The rows below give T cell receptor beta chains drawn from one sample of a study of breast tumors, draining lymph nodes, adjacent tissues. TCRdb analysed the multiplex PCR reads with MiXCR anew, one entry per CDR3 protein. The repertoire includes over 200,000 distinct CDR3 sequences, approximately 30% of them detected once, and just over 1.4% sits in the top ten. Sequenced sample: axillary lymph node tissue. The receptors come from a female donor with breast cancer. Some clones in this sample may be carry-over from other donors' samples. CDR3s include the opening cysteine and the closing phenylalanine or tryptophan. The order of the fields is D gene, J gene, V gene, clone size, CDR3 protein, CDR3 DNA. A D gene is named only where the DNA matches it firmly. Where a row states a size, it is once, few, many or the class of an expanded clone; other rows omit it.

D gene: .
J gene: TRBJ2-3
V gene: TRBV9
clone size: many
CDR3 protein: CASSVGGSGADTQYF
CDR3 DNA: TGTGCCAGCAGCGTGGGGGGGTCAGGGGCAGATACGCAGTATTTT

D gene: .
J gene: TRBJ2-3
V gene: TRBV4-1
clone size: many
CDR3 protein: CASSQAEQDTQYF
CDR3 DNA: TGCGCCAGCAGCCAAGCCGAGCAAGATACGCAGTATTTT

D gene: .
J gene: TRBJ2-3
V gene: TRBV6-5
clone size: many
CDR3 protein: CASSPAGDTQYF
CDR3 DNA: TGTGCCAGCAGCCCGGCAGGCGATACGCAGTATTTT

D gene: .
J gene: TRBJ2-2
V gene: TRBV20-1
clone size: many
CDR3 protein: CSASGRSGGELFF
CDR3 DNA: TGCAGTGCTAGCGGGAGAAGTGGCGGGGAGCTGTTTTTT

D gene: .
J gene: TRBJ2-5
V gene: TRBV5-1
clone size: few
CDR3 protein: CASSLGGVQDTQYF
CDR3 DNA: TGCGCCAGCAGCTTGGGCGGGGTACAAGACACCCAGTACTTC

D gene: .
J gene: TRBJ2-7
V gene: TRBV18
clone size: many
CDR3 protein: CASSSDGYEQYF
CDR3 DNA: TGTGCCAGCTCATCGGACGGCTACGAGCAGTACTTC

D gene: .
J gene: TRBJ1-1
V gene: TRBV24-1
clone size: .
CDR3 protein: CATSKGGLNTEAFF
CDR3 DNA: TGTGCCACCAGTAAAGGGGGGCTGAACACTGAAGCTTTCTTT

D gene: TRBD1
J gene: TRBJ2-6
V gene: TRBV7-9
clone size: many
CDR3 protein: CASSKETGGSSGANVLTF
CDR3 DNA: TGTGCCAGCAGCAAAGAGACAGGGGGTAGCTCTGGGGCCAACGTCCTGACTTTC

D gene: .
J gene: TRBJ1-2
V gene: TRBV6-6
clone size: many
CDR3 protein: CASSYSGRSFGYTF
CDR3 DNA: TGTGCCAGCAGTTACTCGGGCAGATCTTTTGGCTACACCTTC

D gene: TRBD1
J gene: TRBJ2-7
V gene: TRBV20-1
clone size: many
CDR3 protein: CSAAGQAYEQYF
CDR3 DNA: TGCAGTGCCGCCGGACAGGCCTACGAGCAGTACTTC